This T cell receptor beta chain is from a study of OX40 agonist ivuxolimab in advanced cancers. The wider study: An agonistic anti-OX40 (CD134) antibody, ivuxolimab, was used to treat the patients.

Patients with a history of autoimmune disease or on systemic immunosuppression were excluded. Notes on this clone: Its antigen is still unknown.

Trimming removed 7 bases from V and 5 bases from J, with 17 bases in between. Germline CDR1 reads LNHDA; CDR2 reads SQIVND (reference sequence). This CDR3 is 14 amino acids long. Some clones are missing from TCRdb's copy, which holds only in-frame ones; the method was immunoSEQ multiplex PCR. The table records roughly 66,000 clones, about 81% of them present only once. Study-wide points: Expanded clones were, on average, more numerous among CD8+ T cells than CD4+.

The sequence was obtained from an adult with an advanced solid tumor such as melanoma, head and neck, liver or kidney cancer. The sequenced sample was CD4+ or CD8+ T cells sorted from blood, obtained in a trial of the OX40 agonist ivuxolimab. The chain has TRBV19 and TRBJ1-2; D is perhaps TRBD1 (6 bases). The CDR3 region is CASMARGPPYGYTF. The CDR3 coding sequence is TGTGCCAGTATGGCCAGGGGACCGCCTTATGGCTACACCTTC. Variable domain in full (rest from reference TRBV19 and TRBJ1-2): DGGITQSPKYLFRKEGQNVTLSCEQNLNHDAMYWYRQDPGQGLRLIYYSQIVNDFQKGDIAEGYSVSREKKESFPLTVTSAQKNPTAFYLCASMARGPPYGYTFGSGTRLTVV.